This TCR beta chain was recorded in a study of CD8 T cells in Susac syndrome. When the RNA was reverse transcribed, random hexamers were used with an input of roughly 0.45 to 1 ug. One entry per CDR3 protein, called by TCRdb with MiXCR from the immunoSEQ multiplex PCR reads. This sample has 140,000 or so distinct CDR3 sequences, with approximately 96% found just once. The source of this sequence is a human donor with Susac syndrome. The sample was CD4+ T cells from PBMCs.

CDR3 sequence: CSARRGTGNTGELFF. The DNA for the CDR3 is TGCAGTGCTAGGAGAGGGACAGGGAACACCGGGGAGCTGTTTTTT. The chain couples TRBV20-1 to TRBJ2-2, with TRBD1 matching over 8 bases. Unmatched junction bases numbered 4, after V lost 3 bases and J lost 1 base. The length of the CDR3 is 15 residues. Per germline, CDR1 DFQATT and CDR2 SNEGSKA (reference sequence).